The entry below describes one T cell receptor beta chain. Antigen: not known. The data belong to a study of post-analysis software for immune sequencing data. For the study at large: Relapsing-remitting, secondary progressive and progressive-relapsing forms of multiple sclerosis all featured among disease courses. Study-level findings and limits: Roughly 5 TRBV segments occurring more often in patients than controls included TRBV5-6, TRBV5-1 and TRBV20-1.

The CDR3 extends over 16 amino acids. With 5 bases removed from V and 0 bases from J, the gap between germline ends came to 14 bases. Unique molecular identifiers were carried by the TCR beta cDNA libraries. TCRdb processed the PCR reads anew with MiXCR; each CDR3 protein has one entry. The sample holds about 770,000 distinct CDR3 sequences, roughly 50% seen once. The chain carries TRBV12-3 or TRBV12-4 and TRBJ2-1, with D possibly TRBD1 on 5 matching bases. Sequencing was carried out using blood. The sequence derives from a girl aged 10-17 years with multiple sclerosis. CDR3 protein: CASSPQQVSSYNEQFF. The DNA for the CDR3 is TGTGCCAGCAGTCCGCAACAGGTTAGCTCCTACAATGAGCAGTTCTTC.